This T cell receptor (beta chain) was found in a study of neurological immune-mediated disorders. Germline-derived CDR1 and CDR2 are SEHNR and FQNEAQ (reference sequence). The CDR3 sequence is 17 residues long. V dropped 4 bases and J dropped 0; count of bases not matched to a gene: 8. In its sample, this clonotype was seen many times. The unsorted libraries had their origin in 2 million PBMCs stored at -80 C. TCRdb re-called the 5' RACE reads with MiXCR, one entry per CDR3 protein. The sample yields roughly 75,000 distinct CDR3 sequences, just over 2.5% seen once. Sequencing was done on a sample of PBMCs. The V call is TRBV7-9, the J call TRBJ2-2; the match to TRBD2 covers 7 bases. The receptor's source is a woman younger than 45 with multiple sclerosis. The CDR3 region has the DNA TGTGCCAGCAGCTCGCTTCTAGCGGAACCGAACACCGGGGAGCTGTTTTTT. Its translation: CASSSLLAEPNTGELFF.